This T cell receptor (beta chain) was retrieved from a study of cytotoxic CD8 clonotypes in ibrutinib-treated CLL. Produced via immunoSEQ multiplex PCR; TCRdb's table is partial and in-frame only. The sample shows fewer than 400,000 clones, roughly 70% of them seen only once. Trimming took 4 bases from V and 5 from J; bases not matched to a gene: 8. This CDR3 is built from 15 residues. Germline-derived CDR1 and CDR2 are PRHDT and FYEKMQ (reference sequence). The receptor comes from a human donor with chronic lymphocytic leukemia. The material sequenced was PBMCs, taken after 36 months of ibrutinib treatment. The chain has TRBV13 and TRBJ1-2, with 9 bases matching TRBD1. DNA of the CDR3: TGTGCCAGCAGCTCAAACAGGGGGCGCGGGTATGGCTACACCTTC. Translating it yields CASSSNRGRGYGYTF.